This is a list of T cell receptor beta chains from one sample in a study of blood T cells in healthy people across ages. Each CDR3 protein is one row after TCRdb ran MiXCR on the 5' RACE reads. This sample carries about 1,500,000 distinct CDR3 sequences, 28% of them seen once, and the ten largest clones take 7.7%. Sequencing was done on a sample of blood. The receptors were gathered from a woman in her 30s in good health. Each CDR3 is given with its conserved first and last residue.

V gene	J gene	CDR3 protein
TRBV10-3	TRBJ1-1	CAISDGGRAFF
TRBV7-2	TRBJ2-5	CAGSLALGEGETQYF
TRBV12-3/TRBV12-4	TRBJ1-1	CASSQQGLGPVAFF
TRBV7-2	TRBJ1-2	CATVLSSGYTF
TRBV6-1	TRBJ1-5	CASTRKDRGVGSNQPQHF
TRBV11-2	TRBJ1-5	CASSLSHQPDQSQHF
TRBV3-1	TRBJ1-2	CASSQDPGQPYGYTF
TRBV7-2	TRBJ2-7	CASSQDRGLAYEQYF
TRBV12-3/TRBV12-4	TRBJ2-7	CASSLAGWIVHEQYF
TRBV30	TRBJ2-3	CAWSEGLAGLSTDTQYF
TRBV10-3	TRBJ2-7	CATLRTGPSYEQYF
TRBV7-9	TRBJ2-7	CASSSSTGPSGDYEQYF
TRBV28	TRBJ2-3	CASSFWRGDADTQYF
TRBV19	TRBJ2-3	CTRPRRGASTDTQYF
TRBV29-1	TRBJ2-1	CSVEGSLDEQFF
TRBV7-2	TRBJ1-2	CASSQPGHMIYGYTF
TRBV30	TRBJ2-3	CAWTKGTAVLTDTQYF
TRBV7-9	TRBJ1-2	CASSSSVQGNYGYTF
TRBV7-6	TRBJ1-2	CASTNGYTF
TRBV12-3/TRBV12-4	TRBJ2-1	CASSLAEAEQFF
TRBV7-3	TRBJ2-2	CASSPSAGFGGELFF
TRBV7-9	TRBJ2-5	CTSSRPSLPETQYF
TRBV6-4	TRBJ1-2	CASRGAINYGYTF
TRBV5-1	TRBJ1-1	CASRPTFTSTEAFF
TRBV29-1	TRBJ2-1	CSVGAGLEQFF
TRBV20-1	TRBJ2-1	CSARDMDGYNEQFF
TRBV29-1	TRBJ2-3	CSVEDLRTRGVDTQYF
TRBV3-1	TRBJ2-1	CASSQSPGQVSLVEQFF
TRBV11-2	TRBJ2-5	CASSPSYRGGQETQYF
TRBV5-1	TRBJ2-7	CASSFLEDRSYEQYF
TRBV7-9	TRBJ2-1	CASSLSGPRYNEQFF
TRBV7-2	TRBJ2-1	CASSKQSGGANEQFF
TRBV18	TRBJ2-7	CASSPQLGTGNYEQYF
TRBV7-9	TRBJ2-1	CASSLEVGTEQFF
TRBV29-1	TRBJ1-4	CSVIGATNEKLFF
TRBV3-1	TRBJ2-4	CASSHFTSGGAKNIQYF
TRBV4-1	TRBJ2-1	CASIQDWRGGEETQFF
TRBV15	TRBJ1-1	CATVKEQGVITEAFF
TRBV4-1	TRBJ1-5	CASSQVALLFITPQHF
TRBV29-1	TRBJ2-1	CSAGTSVSEQFF
TRBV7-9	TRBJ1-2	CASSFSGGGNYGYTF
TRBV15	TRBJ1-2	CATSRDPALSGYGYTF
TRBV29-1	TRBJ1-5	CSVGQEVNQPQHF
TRBV9	TRBJ2-7	CASSVEQGIAYEQYF
TRBV6-6	TRBJ1-1	CASGRDGVTEAFF
TRBV9	TRBJ2-7	CASNTGTGPEQYF
TRBV29-1	TRBJ2-1	CSGSRLAGSYNEQFF
TRBV7-2	TRBJ2-2	CATKGGRLVSNTGELFF
TRBV3-1	TRBJ1-5	CASSQGRGFWPQHF
TRBV2	TRBJ2-3	CASSESGRGGTQYF
TRBV12-3/TRBV12-4	TRBJ2-7	CASSFAGSDYEQYF
TRBV7-9	TRBJ2-1	CASSPNSGLSYNEQFF
TRBV9	TRBJ2-5	CASSYDLHESREQYF
TRBV3-1	TRBJ1-2	CASSRTDTGLGGYTF
TRBV10-3	TRBJ2-5	CAVSEGTSETQYF
TRBV27	TRBJ2-7	CASSIRVRWGMSEQYF
TRBV2	TRBJ2-3	CARAEGTSSTDTQYF